This T cell receptor (beta chain) was found in a study of shared clonotypes between healthy human individuals. Study in general: A couple of female and a few male donors aged 18 to 49 were enrolled. Whole-study findings and limits: The generation probabilities recorded for non-shared clonotypes fell below those of clonotypes shared by all four donors.

Comments on this clone: Its antigen is as yet unknown.

Adult donors, all healthy and HIV-negative, had no recent acute infections or vaccinations. Sorted-subset replicate PCR reactions were performed with about 200 ng DNA, corresponding to roughly 30,000 T cell genomes. Produced via immunoSEQ multiplex PCR; TCRdb's table is partial and in-frame only. The sample shows 2,500,000 or so clones, 93% of them seen only once. Germline assignment: CDR1 SGHTA and CDR2 FQGNSA. CDR3 length: 14 residues. The clonotype was recovered from a man aged 18 to 30 in good health. Some clones in this sample may be carry-over from other donors' samples. This chain connects TRBV7-2 to TRBJ2-5; a weak D match, TRBD1 (6 bases). Matching the DNA end better, TRBJ2-7 makes the J call doubtful. The sample was naive CD4+ T cells from PBMCs. Subset described: CD45RA+ positively selected. CDR3 coding DNA: TGTGCCAGCAGCGCCGGGACATCCTCCTACGAGCAGTACTTC. The encoded protein is CASSAGTSSYEQYF.